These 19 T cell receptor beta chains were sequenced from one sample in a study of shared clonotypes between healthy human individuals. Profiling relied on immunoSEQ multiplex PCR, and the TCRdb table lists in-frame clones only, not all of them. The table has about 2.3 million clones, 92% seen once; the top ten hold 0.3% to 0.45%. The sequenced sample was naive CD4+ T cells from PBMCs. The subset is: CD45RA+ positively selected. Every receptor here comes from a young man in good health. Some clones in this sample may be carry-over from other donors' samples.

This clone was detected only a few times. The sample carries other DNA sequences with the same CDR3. CDR3 region: CSASENTEAFF. The CDR3 DNA is TGCAGTGCTTCAGAGAACACTGAAGCTTTCTTT. The rearrangement links TRBV20-1 to TRBJ1-1; D is undetermined. The germline CDR1 and CDR2 sequences are DFQATT and SNEGSKA (reference sequence). The CDR3 runs to 11 residues. Trimming removed 5 bases at V and 1 base at J, with 5 bases between.

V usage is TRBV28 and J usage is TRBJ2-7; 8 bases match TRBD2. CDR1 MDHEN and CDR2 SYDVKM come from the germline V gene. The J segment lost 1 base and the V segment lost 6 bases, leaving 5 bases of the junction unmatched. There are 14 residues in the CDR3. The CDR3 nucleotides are TGTGCCAGCAGCCTCTCTAGCGGGTCCTACGAGCAGTACTTC. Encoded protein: CASSLSSGSYEQYF.

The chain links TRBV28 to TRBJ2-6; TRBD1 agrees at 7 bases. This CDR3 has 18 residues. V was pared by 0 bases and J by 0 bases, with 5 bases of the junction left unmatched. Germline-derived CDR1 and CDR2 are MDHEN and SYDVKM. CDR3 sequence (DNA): TGTGCCAGCAGTTTATGGGGGACAGCCAGCTCTGGGGCCAACGTCCTGACTTTC. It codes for CASSLWGTASSGANVLTF.

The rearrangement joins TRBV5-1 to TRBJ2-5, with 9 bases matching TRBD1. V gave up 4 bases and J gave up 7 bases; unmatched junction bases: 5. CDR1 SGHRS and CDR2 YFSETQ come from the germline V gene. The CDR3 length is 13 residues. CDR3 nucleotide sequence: TGCGCCAGCAGCGGGGGGGACAGGGCGACCCAGTACTTC. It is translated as CASSGGDRATQYF.

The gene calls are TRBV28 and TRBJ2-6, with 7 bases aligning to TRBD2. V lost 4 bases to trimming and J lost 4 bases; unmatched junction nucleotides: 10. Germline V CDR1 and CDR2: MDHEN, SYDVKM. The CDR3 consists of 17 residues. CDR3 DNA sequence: TGTGCCAGCAGTTCTTTGTGGGCGGGAGCAGGGGCCAACGTCCTGACTTTC. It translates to CASSSLWAGAGANVLTF. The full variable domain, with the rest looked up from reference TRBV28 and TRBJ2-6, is DVKVTQSSRYLVKRTGEKVFLECVQDMDHENMFWYRQDPGLGLRLIYFSYDVKMKEKGDIPEGYSVSREKKERFSLILESASTNQTSMYLCASSSLWAGAGANVLTFGAGSRLTVL.

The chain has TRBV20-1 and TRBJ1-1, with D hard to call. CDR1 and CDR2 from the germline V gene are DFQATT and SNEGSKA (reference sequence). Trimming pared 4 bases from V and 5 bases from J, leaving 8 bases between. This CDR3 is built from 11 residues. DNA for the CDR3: TGCAGTGCTACCATGGGGACTGAAGCTTTCTTT. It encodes CSATMGTEAFF.

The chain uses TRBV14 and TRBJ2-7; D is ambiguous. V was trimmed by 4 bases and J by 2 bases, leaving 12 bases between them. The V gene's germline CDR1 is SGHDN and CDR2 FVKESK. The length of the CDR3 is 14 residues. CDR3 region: CASSPLIGPYEQYF. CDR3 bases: TGTGCCAGCAGCCCCCTGATAGGCCCCTACGAGCAGTACTTC. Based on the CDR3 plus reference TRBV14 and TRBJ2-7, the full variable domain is EAGVTQFPSHSVIEKGQTVTLRCDPISGHDNLYWYRRVMGKEIKFLLHFVKESKQDESGMPNNRFLAERTGGTYSTLKVQPAELEDSGVYFCASSPLIGPYEQYFGPGTRLTVT.

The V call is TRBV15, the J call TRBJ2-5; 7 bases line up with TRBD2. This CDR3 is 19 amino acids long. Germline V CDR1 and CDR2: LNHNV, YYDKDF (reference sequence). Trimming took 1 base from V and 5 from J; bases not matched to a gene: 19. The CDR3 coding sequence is TGTGCCACCAGCAGAGGCGGATATATGGGGGAGGGCCTGGCGGAGACCCAGTACTTC. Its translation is CATSRGGYMGEGLAETQYF.

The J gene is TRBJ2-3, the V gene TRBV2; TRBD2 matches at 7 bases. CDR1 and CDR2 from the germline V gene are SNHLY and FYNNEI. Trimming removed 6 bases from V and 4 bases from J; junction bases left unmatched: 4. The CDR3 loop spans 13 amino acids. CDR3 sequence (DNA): TGTGCCAGCAGCTTCACTAGCGCAGATACGCAGTATTTT. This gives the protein CASSFTSADTQYF.

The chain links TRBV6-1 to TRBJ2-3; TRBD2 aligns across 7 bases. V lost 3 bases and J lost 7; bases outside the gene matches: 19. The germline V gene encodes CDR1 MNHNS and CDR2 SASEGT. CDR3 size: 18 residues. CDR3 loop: CASSDSQMIRAGANTQYF. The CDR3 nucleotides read TGTGCCAGCAGTGATTCCCAGATGATTAGGGCGGGAGCAAATACGCAGTATTTT.

The CDR3: CASSLARGVRETQYF. The CDR3 DNA is TGTGCCAGCAGCTTGGCCCGCGGAGTTAGGGAGACCCAGTACTTC. The chain couples TRBV5-4 to TRBJ2-5, with D unclear. The V end lost 0 bases, the J end lost 5 bases, and 14 bases lay between the germline ends. Germline lookup yields CDR1 SGHNT and CDR2 YYREEE (reference sequence). CDR3 size: 15 residues.

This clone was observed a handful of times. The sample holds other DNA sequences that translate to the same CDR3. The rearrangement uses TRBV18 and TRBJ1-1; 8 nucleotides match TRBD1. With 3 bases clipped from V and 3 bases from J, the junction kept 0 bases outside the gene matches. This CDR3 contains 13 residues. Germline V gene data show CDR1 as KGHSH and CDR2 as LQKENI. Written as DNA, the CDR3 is TGTGCCAGCTCACCGGGACAGGACACTGAAGCTTTCTTT. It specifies CASSPGQDTEAFF.

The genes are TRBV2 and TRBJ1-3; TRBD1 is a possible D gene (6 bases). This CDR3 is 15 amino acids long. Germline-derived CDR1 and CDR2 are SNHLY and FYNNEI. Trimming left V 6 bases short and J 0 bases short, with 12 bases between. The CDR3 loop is CASREQGRSGNTIYF. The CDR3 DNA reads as TGTGCCAGCAGAGAACAGGGACGCTCTGGAAACACCATATATTTT.

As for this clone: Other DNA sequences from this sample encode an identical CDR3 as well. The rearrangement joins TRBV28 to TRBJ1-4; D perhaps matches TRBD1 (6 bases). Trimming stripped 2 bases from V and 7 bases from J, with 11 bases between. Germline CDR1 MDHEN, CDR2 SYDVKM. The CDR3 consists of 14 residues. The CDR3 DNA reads TGTGCCAGCAGTTTAACAGGAGGGGGTGAAAAACTGTTTTTT. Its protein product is CASSLTGGGEKLFF.

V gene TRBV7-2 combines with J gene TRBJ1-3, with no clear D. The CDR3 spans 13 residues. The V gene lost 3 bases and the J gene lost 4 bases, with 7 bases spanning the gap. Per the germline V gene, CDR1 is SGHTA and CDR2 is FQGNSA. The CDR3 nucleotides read TGTGCCAGCAGCTTCGAGGACGGAAACACCATATATTTT. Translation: CASSFEDGNTIYF.

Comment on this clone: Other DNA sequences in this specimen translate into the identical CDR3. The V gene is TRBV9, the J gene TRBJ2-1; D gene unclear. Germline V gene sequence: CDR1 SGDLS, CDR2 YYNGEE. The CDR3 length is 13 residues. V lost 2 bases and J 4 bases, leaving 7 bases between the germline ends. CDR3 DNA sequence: TGTGCCAGCAGCGTTGATAGTTACAATGAGCAGTTCTTC. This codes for CASSVDSYNEQFF.

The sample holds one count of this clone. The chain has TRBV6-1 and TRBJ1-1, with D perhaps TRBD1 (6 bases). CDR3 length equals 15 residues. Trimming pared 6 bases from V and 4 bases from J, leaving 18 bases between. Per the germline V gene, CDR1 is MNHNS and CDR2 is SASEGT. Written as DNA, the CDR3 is TGTGCCAGCAGCATGCAGGGGAGGCGAATCACTGAAGCTTTCTTT. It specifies CASSMQGRRITEAFF.

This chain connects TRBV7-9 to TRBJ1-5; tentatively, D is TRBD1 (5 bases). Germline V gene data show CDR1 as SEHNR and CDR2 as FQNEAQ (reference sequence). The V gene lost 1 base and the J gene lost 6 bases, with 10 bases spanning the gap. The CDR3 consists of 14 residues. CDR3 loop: CASSLGGGRQPQHF. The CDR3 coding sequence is TGTGCCAGCAGCTTAGGGGGCGGGCGTCAGCCCCAGCATTTT.

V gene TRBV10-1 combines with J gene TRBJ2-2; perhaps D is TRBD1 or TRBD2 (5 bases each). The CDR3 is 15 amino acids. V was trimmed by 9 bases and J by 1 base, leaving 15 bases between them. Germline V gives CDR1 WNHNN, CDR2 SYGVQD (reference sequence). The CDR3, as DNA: TGCGCCAGGAAAGGGACGGAGAAGAACACCGGGGAGCTGTTTTTT. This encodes CARKGTEKNTGELFF.